The clone carrying this TCR beta chain was detected many times. Its antigen remains unknown. This sample's TCRbeta library carried unique molecular identifier barcodes. TCRdb ran MiXCR on the PCR reads and lists one entry per CDR3 protein. This table holds 200,000 or so distinct CDR3 sequences, approximately 6.8% found once. V was pared by 4 bases and J by 3 bases, with 7 bases of the junction left unmatched. Germline lookup yields CDR1 MNHEY and CDR2 SVGAGI. The CDR3 extends over 15 amino acids. This entry belongs to a study of T-cell reconstitution after alpha-beta-depleted transplantation in children. The study, taken as a whole, reports: One year post-transplant, T-cell counts and diversity were largely derived from T cells produced anew.

This receptor was taken from a girl younger than two with combined immunodeficiency, due to receive a stem cell transplant. V and J are TRBV6-5 and TRBJ2-7; TRBD2 matches 9 bases. The sequencing used PBMCs, collected before TCRalphabeta/CD19-depleted stem cell transplant. CDR3 nucleotide sequence: TGTGCCAGCAGTTGGTCGACTAGCGGACACTACGAGCAGTACTTC. It codes for CASSWSTSGHYEQYF.